Below, 22 T cell receptor beta chains from the same sample are listed, as sequenced in a study of blood T cell repertoires in COVID-19. Assay used: immunoSEQ multiplex PCR; TCRdb lists only in-frame clones, some missing. The sample lists around 120,000 clones, approximately 87% occurring once. Sequencing was carried out using peripheral blood. The receptor source for this set is a man in his 70s who had recovered from COVID-19.

V usage is TRBV2 and J usage is TRBJ2-5; D possibly corresponds to TRBD1 (6 bases). Trimming pared 8 bases from V and 5 bases from J, leaving 15 bases between. The CDR3 runs 13 residues. Germline CDR1 SNHLY, CDR2 FYNNEI. The CDR3 protein is CASGPRGGETQYF. As DNA, the CDR3 is TGTGCCAGCGGGCCCAGGGGTGGGGAGACCCAGTACTTC.

The genes are TRBV12-3 or TRBV12-4 and TRBJ2-7, with D maybe TRBD2 (6 bases). Trimming stripped 5 bases from V and 0 bases from J, with 8 bases between. The CDR3 runs to 13 residues. In DNA form, the CDR3 reads TGTGCCAGCAGTCCGGGGGACTCCTACGAGCAGTACTTC. Translated, it gives CASSPGDSYEQYF.

The rearrangement joins TRBV7-2 to TRBJ2-3, with 13 nucleotides matching TRBD2. This CDR3 region has 15 residues. With V trimmed by 6 bases and J by 6 bases, 6 bases remained unmatched. CDR1 SGHTA and CDR2 FQGNSA come from the germline V gene. CDR3 in DNA: TGTGCCAGCAGTAAACTAGCGGGGGGGCCGGATACGCAGTATTTT. Its protein product is CASSKLAGGPDTQYF.

V and J are TRBV19 and TRBJ1-5; the match to TRBD1 covers 9 bases. V gave up 5 bases and J gave up 13 bases; unmatched junction bases: 9. CDR1 is LNHDA and CDR2 is SQIVND in the germline V gene (reference sequence). The length of the CDR3 is 13 residues. CDR3 DNA sequence: TGTGCCAGTAGTCGATCCGGGACAGGGCAACAGCATTTT. Protein product: CASSRSGTGQQHF.

The chain has TRBV6-5 and TRBJ1-5, with TRBD1 identical over 7 bases. Germline-derived CDR1 and CDR2 are MNHEY and SVGAGI. The trim removed 4 bases at V and 5 bases at J, leaving 5 bases unmatched. The CDR3 consists of 14 residues. CDR3 sequence: CASSSRQGHQPQHF. The CDR3 DNA sequence: TGTGCCAGCAGTTCGAGACAGGGTCATCAGCCCCAGCATTTT.

The CDR3 DNA reads TGTGCCAGTCCTCCGGGGGAGGGATCAGGAGAGCAGTTCTTC. Amino acid sequence: CASPPGEGSGEQFF. The chain carries TRBV2 and TRBJ2-1; 7 bases are shared with TRBD2. V dropped 9 bases and J dropped 10; count of bases not matched to a gene: 15. The CDR3 runs 14 residues. The germline CDR1 and CDR2 sequences are SNHLY and FYNNEI.

The V and J genes are TRBV9 and TRBJ2-2; D ambiguous. The CDR3 runs 13 residues. V was cut by 4 bases and J by 7 bases, with 11 bases left in between. The germline CDR1 and CDR2 sequences are SGDLS and YYNGEE. The CDR3 bases are TGTGCCAGCAGCTTGAGACCGGGCGGGGAGCTGTTTTTT. It specifies CASSLRPGGELFF.

The V and J genes are TRBV7-2 and TRBJ1-2, with D hard to call. The V end lost 5 bases, the J end lost 2 bases, and 9 bases lay between the germline ends. This CDR3 has 13 amino acids. Looked up from germline, CDR1 is SGHTA and CDR2 is FQGNSA. The chain's CDR3 is CASSERVNYGYTF. CDR3 DNA sequence: TGTGCCAGCAGCGAACGGGTAAACTATGGCTACACCTTC.

This clone was counted a single time. This CDR3 is CASRPPGLATDTQYF. For the CDR3, the DNA is TGTGCCAGCAGGCCCCCGGGACTAGCTACGGATACGCAGTATTTT. The chain is built from TRBV19 and TRBJ2-3; 9 bases map to TRBD2. Trimming took 9 bases from V and 6 from J; bases not matched to a gene: 13. The CDR3 is 15 amino acids. Germline CDR1 is LNHDA and CDR2 is SQIVND (reference sequence).

The chain uses TRBV6-4 and TRBJ2-7; TRBD2 matches at 15 bases. The CDR3 has 15 amino acids. Unmatched junction bases numbered 4, after V lost 10 bases and J lost 0 bases. Germline V gene data show CDR1 as MRHNA and CDR2 as SNTAGT. CDR3 in DNA: TGTGCCACAGGGACTAGCGGGAGGAGCTCCTACGAGCAGTACTTC. Encoded protein: CATGTSGRSSYEQYF.

The chain is built from TRBV19 and TRBJ1-2; 9 positions match TRBD1. The junction had 3 bases not matched to a gene; V was cut back by 5 bases and J by 5 bases. The CDR3 runs 13 residues. The germline CDR1 and CDR2 sequences are LNHDA and SQIVND (reference sequence). The CDR3 here is CASSGTGRYGYTF. The CDR3 DNA sequence: TGTGCCAGTAGTGGGACAGGGCGGTATGGCTACACCTTC.

This chain uses TRBV7-3 with TRBJ2-5; D might be TRBD2 (6 bases). With 1 base removed from V and 5 bases from J, the gap between germline ends came to 8 bases. CDR3 length equals 13 residues. CDR1 is SGHTA, CDR2 FQGTGA, per germline. The CDR3 coding sequence is TGTGCCAGCAGCTTAAGGGGAGGCGAGACCCAGTACTTC. It yields the protein CASSLRGGETQYF.

The genes are TRBV18 and TRBJ2-1; 8 bases match TRBD2. The CDR3 sequence is 16 residues long. Germline loops: CDR1 KGHSH, CDR2 LQKENI. V dropped 5 bases and J dropped 4; count of bases not matched to a gene: 10. Here the CDR3 DNA reads TGTGCCAGCTCAGAGCCGGGACTAGTGATATACAATGAGCAGTTCTTC. It codes for CASSEPGLVIYNEQFF.

This sequence joins TRBV24-1 and TRBJ1-4; D unclear. V was clipped by 2 bases and J by 8 bases, with 11 bases between them. This CDR3 region has 14 residues. Germline loops: CDR1 KGHDR, CDR2 SFDVKD. The CDR3 spells CATSDSGREEKLFF. The CDR3 DNA reads TGTGCCACCAGTGATTCCGGGAGGGAGGAAAAACTGTTTTTT.

This clone was detected a few times. The chain is built from TRBV7-8 and TRBJ2-5, with D perhaps matching TRBD2 (5 bases). Germline CDR1 SGHVS, CDR2 FQNEAQ. V shed 2 bases and J shed 2 bases, with 12 bases lying between them. This CDR3 is built from 15 residues. In DNA form, the CDR3 reads TGTGCCAGCAGCTTACGTAGCGCGCTACAAGAGACCCAGTACTTC. This translates into CASSLRSALQETQYF.

The J gene is TRBJ2-7, the V gene TRBV5-6; D is possibly TRBD1 (5 bases). Trimming stripped 0 bases from V and 1 base from J, with 5 bases between. The CDR3 extends over 13 amino acids. The germline V gene has CDR1 SGHDT and CDR2 YYEEEE. The CDR3 here is CASSLDRSYEQYF. The CDR3 DNA reads TGTGCCAGCAGCTTGGACAGGTCCTACGAGCAGTACTTC.

The rearrangement joins TRBV2 to TRBJ1-2; tentative D call: TRBD1 (6 bases). CDR3 length: 13 residues. The ends were cut back, 4 bases at V and 8 bases at J, with 14 bases in the middle. From germline, CDR1 is SNHLY and CDR2 FYNNEI. The CDR3 DNA reads as TGTGCCAGCAGTGTAGGGCAGGGGCGAGGCTACACCTTC. Protein sequence: CASSVGQGRGYTF.

The genes are TRBV5-6 and TRBJ2-1; TRBD2 matches 8 bases. Trimming took 1 base from V and 5 from J; bases not matched to a gene: 2. The CDR3 sequence is 14 residues long. Germline V gene lookup returns CDR1 SGHDT and CDR2 YYEEEE. The CDR3 reads CASSLYGRDNEQFF. CDR3 nucleotide sequence: TGTGCCAGCAGCTTGTACGGGAGGGACAATGAGCAGTTCTTC.

This clone was recorded once. This chain uses TRBV30 with TRBJ2-5; TRBD2 matches 10 bases. The CDR3 covers 14 residues. Germline values: CDR1 GTSNPN, CDR2 SVGIG (reference sequence). The CDR3 DNA reads TGTGTTGGAAACAGCGGGGGGGCCCCAGAGACCCAGTACTTC. As protein: CVGNSGGAPETQYF. Complete variable domain (other parts from reference TRBV30 and TRBJ2-5): SQTIHQWPATLVQPVGSPLSLECTVEGTSNPNLYWYRQAAGRGLQLLFYSVGIGQISSEVPQNLSASRPQDRQFILSSKKLLLSDSGFYLCVGNSGGAPETQYFGPGTRLLVL.

The chain joins TRBV30 to TRBJ1-2, with a possible D match to TRBD1 (5 bases). There are 13 residues in the CDR3. Germline V gene sequence: CDR1 GTSNPN, CDR2 SVGIG (reference sequence). The germline V and J ends were trimmed by 0 bases and 0 bases, with 5 bases remaining between them. The CDR3 bases are TGTGCCTGGAGTGTAGGGGCTAACTATGGCTACACCTTC. It encodes CAWSVGANYGYTF. The whole variable domain, remainder taken from reference TRBV30 and TRBJ1-2, is SQTIHQWPATLVQPVGSPLSLECTVEGTSNPNLYWYRQAAGRGLQLLFYSVGIGQISSEVPQNLSASRPQDRQFILSSKKLLLSDSGFYLCAWSVGANYGYTFGSGTRLTVV.

This chain uses TRBV9 with TRBJ2-5, with 9 bases identical to TRBD1. Trimming removed 0 bases from V and 5 bases from J; junction bases left unmatched: 11. CDR1 is SGDLS and CDR2 is YYNGEE in the germline V gene. This CDR3 is 17 amino acids long. The CDR3 is CASSVASQQGAGETQYF. In nucleotides, the CDR3 is TGTGCCAGCAGCGTAGCGAGCCAACAGGGGGCAGGGGAGACCCAGTACTTC.

The gene calls are TRBV19 and TRBJ2-7, with TRBD1 matching over 7 bases. The CDR3 length is 12 residues. J was trimmed by 2 bases and V by 10 bases; bases with no gene match: 5. Germline values: CDR1 LNHDA, CDR2 SQIVND (reference sequence). The DNA for the CDR3 is TGTGCCACCGCGGACAGGACCTACGAGCAGTACTTC. Translating gives CATADRTYEQYF.